The T cell receptor beta chain under discussion was sequenced for a study of blood T cells in healthy people across ages. There are 14 residues in the CDR3. Germline V gives CDR1 SGHTA, CDR2 FQGNSA. A sample-barcoded 5' primer and a J-beta primer mix were used in a second PCR of about 7 to 12 cycles. TCRdb recomputed calls from the 5' RACE reads with MiXCR, one row per CDR3 protein. Of about 780,000 distinct CDR3 sequences listed, around 45% are singletons. Sequencing input: blood. This TCR was sampled from a man at least 80 years old in good health. The rearrangement joins TRBV7-2 to TRBJ2-7; tentative D call: TRBD2 (6 bases). The J call may be faulty, since TRBJ2-5 better matches the DNA end. The CDR3 region is CASSLEGSEGTQYF. The CDR3 nucleotides are TGTGCCAGCAGCTTAGAGGGGTCGGAGGGGACCCAGTACTTC.